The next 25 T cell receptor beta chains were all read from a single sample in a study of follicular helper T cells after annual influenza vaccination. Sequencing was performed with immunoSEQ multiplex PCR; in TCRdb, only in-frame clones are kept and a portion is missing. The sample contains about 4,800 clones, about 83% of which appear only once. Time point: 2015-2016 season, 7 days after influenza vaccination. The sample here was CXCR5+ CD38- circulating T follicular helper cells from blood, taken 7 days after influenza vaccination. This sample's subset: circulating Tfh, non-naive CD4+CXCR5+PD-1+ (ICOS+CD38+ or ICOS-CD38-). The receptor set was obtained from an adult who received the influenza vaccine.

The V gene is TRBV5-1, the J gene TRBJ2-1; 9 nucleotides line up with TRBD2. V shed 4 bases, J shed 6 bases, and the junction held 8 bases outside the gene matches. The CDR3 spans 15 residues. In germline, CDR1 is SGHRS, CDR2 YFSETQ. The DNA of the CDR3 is TGCGCCAGCAGCGAGGGCGGGGGGGCAGTCAATGAGCAGTTCTTC. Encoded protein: CASSEGGGAVNEQFF.

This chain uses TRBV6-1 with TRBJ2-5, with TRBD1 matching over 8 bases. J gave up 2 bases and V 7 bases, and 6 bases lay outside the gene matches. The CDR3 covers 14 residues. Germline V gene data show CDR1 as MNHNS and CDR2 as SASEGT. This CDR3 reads CASKRGQGQETQYF. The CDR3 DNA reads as TGTGCCAGCAAAAGAGGACAGGGACAAGAGACCCAGTACTTC.

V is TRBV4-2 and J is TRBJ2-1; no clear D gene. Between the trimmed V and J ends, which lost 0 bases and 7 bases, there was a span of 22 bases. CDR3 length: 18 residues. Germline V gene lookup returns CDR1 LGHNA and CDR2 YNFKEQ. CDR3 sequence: CASSQEMGLSAAENEQFF. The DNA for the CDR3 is TGTGCCAGCAGCCAAGAAATGGGATTGAGCGCCGCTGAGAATGAGCAGTTCTTC.

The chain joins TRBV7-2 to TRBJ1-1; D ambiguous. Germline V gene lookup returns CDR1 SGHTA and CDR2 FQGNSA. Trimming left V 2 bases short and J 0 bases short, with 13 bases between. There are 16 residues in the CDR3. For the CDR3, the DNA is TGTGCCAGCAGCTTATTCGGTAGAGGAATGAACACTGAAGCTTTCTTT. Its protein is CASSLFGRGMNTEAFF.

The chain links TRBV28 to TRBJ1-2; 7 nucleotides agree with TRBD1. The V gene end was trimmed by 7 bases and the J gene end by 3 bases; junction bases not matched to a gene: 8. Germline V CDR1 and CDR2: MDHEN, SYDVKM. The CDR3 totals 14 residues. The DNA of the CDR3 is TGTGCCAGCACTACTGCAGGGGGTTACTATGGCTACACCTTC. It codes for CASTTAGGYYGYTF.

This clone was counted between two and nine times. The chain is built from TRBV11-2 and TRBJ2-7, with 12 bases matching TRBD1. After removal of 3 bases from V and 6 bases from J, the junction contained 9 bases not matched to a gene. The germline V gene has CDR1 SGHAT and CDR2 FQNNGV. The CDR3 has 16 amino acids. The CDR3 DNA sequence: TGTGCCAGCAGCTTGGGGGCCGGGACAGGGGGCCGCGAGCAGTACTTC. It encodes CASSLGAGTGGREQYF.

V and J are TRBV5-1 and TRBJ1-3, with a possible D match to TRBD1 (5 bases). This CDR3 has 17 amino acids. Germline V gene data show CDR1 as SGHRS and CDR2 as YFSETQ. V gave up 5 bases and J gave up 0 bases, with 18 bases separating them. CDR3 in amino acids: CASRRWGSPSSGNTIYF. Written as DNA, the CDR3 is TGCGCCAGCAGGAGGTGGGGGTCCCCCAGCTCTGGAAACACCATATATTTT.

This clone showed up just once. The CDR3 DNA follows: TGTGCCAGCAGCGAAGGGGTCCACCGGAGTGAGCAGTACTTC. This encodes CASSEGVHRSEQYF. The chain employs TRBV7-2 and TRBJ2-7, with D possibly matching TRBD1 (5 bases). The CDR3 is made up of 14 amino acids. The V gene lost 5 bases and the J gene lost 7 bases, with 18 bases spanning the gap. In germline, CDR1 is SGHTA, CDR2 FQGNSA. Complete variable domain (other parts from reference TRBV7-2 and TRBJ2-7): GAGVSQSPSNKVTEKGKDVELRCDPISGHTALYWYRQSLGQGLEFLIYFQGNSAPDKSGLPSDRFSAERTGGSVSTLTIQRTQQEDSAVYLCASSEGVHRSEQYFGPGTRLTVT.

In nucleotides, the CDR3 is TGTGCCAGCGAAGGGGGGATTCAGCCCCAGCATTTT. Translation: CASEGGIQPQHF. The chain links TRBV6-6 to TRBJ1-5, with a possible D match to TRBD1 (6 bases). V gave up 8 bases and J gave up 6 bases, with 11 bases separating them. Germline-derived CDR1 and CDR2 are MNHNY and SVGAGI (reference sequence). The CDR3 runs to 12 residues.

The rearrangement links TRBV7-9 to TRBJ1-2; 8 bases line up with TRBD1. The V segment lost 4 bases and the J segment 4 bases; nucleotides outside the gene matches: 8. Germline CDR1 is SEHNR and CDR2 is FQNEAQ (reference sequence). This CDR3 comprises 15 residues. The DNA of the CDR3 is TGTGCCAGCAGCTATACTACCACAGGGGGCTATGGCTACACCTTC. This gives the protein CASSYTTTGGYGYTF.

CDR3 sequence reads: CASSENKNTEAFF. CDR3 DNA: TGTGCCAGCAGTGAAAACAAGAACACTGAAGCTTTCTTT. This rearrangement joins TRBV2 to TRBJ1-1; no definite D call. This CDR3 is 13 amino acids long. The germline V and J ends were trimmed by 2 bases and 1 base, with 5 bases remaining between them. Germline CDR1 is SNHLY and CDR2 is FYNNEI.

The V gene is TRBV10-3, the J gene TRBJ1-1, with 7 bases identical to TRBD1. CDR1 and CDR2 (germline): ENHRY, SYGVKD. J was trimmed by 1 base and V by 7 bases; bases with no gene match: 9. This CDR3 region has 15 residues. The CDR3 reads CAITNKGQPNTEAFF. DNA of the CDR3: TGTGCCATCACCAATAAGGGACAGCCGAACACTGAAGCTTTCTTT.

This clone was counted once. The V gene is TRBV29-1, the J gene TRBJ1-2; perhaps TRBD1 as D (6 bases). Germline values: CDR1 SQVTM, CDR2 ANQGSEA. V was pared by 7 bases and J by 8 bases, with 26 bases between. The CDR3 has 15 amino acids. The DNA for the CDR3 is TGCAGCGCCCGGTCGGGTTCGGGGGGCTTGGGAGGCTACACCTTC. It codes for CSARSGSGGLGGYTF.

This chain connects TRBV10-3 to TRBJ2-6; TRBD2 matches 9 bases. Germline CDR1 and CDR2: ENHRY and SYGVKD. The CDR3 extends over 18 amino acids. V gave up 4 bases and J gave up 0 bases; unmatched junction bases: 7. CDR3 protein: CAISGPSGGTSGANVLTF. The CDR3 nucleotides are TGTGCCATCAGTGGTCCCAGCGGGGGGACCTCTGGGGCCAACGTCCTGACTTTC.

CDR3 amino acids: CASSPPGTPNTGELFF. For the CDR3, the DNA is TGTGCCAGCTCACCGCCCGGGACACCGAACACCGGGGAGCTGTTTTTT. The chain carries TRBV18 and TRBJ2-2; tentative D call: TRBD1 (6 bases). The germline V gene has CDR1 KGHSH and CDR2 LQKENI. This CDR3 comprises 16 residues. Trimming took off 3 bases at V and 0 bases at J, with 11 bases between the two ends.

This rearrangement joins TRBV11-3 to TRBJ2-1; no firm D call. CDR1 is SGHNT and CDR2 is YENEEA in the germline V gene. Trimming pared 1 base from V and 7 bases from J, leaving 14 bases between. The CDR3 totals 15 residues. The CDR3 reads CASSLAQKVVNEQFF. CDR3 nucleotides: TGTGCCAGCAGCTTAGCCCAGAAGGTGGTGAATGAGCAGTTCTTC.

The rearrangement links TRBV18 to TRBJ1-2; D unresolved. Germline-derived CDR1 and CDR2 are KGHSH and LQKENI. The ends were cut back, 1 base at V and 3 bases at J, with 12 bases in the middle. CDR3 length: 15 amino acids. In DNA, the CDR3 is TGTGCCAGCTCACCACAGTACTCAGGACACTATGGCTACACCTTC. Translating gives CASSPQYSGHYGYTF. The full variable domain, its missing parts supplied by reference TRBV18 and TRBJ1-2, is NAGVMQNPRHLVRRRGQEARLRCSPMKGHSHVYWYRQLPEEGLKFMVYLQKENIIDESGMPKERFSAEFPKEGPSILRIQQVVRGDSAAYFCASSPQYSGHYGYTFGSGTRLTVV.

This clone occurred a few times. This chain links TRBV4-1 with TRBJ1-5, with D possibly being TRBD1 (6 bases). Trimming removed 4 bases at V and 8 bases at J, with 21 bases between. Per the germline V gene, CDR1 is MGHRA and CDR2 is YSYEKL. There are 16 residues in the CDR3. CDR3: CASSRGGSGVSEPQHF. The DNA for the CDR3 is TGCGCCAGCAGCCGTGGGGGGTCAGGGGTGTCGGAGCCCCAGCATTTT.

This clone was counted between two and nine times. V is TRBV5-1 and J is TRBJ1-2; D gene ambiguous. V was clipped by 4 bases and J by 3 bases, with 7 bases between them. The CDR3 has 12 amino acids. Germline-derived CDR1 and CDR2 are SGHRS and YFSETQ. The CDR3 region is CASSIDDYGYTF. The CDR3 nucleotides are TGCGCCAGCAGCATAGACGACTATGGCTACACCTTC.

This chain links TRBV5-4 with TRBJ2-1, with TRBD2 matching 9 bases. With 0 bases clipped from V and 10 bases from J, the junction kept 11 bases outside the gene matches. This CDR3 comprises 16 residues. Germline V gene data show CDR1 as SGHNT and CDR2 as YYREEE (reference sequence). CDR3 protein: CASSLESLRGGREQFF. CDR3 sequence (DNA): TGTGCCAGCAGCTTGGAAAGCCTGCGGGGGGGCAGGGAGCAGTTCTTC.

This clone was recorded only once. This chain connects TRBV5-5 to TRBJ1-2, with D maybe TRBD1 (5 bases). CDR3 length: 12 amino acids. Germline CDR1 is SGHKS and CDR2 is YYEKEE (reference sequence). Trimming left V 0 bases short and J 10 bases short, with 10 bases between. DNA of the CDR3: TGTGCCAGCAGCTTGGCTAGCAGGGTCTACACCTTC. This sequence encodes CASSLASRVYTF.

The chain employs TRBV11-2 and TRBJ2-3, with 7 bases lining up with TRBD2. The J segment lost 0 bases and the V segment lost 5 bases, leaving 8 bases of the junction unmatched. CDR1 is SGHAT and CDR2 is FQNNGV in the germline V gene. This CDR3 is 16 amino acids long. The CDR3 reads CASSPGGSPSTDTQYF. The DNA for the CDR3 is TGTGCCAGCAGCCCCGGGGGGTCTCCTAGCACAGATACGCAGTATTTT.

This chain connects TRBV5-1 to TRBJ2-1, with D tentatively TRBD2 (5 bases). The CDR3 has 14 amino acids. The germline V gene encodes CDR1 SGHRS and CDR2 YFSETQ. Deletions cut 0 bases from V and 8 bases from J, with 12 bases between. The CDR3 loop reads CASSLGGERDEQFF. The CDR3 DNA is TGCGCCAGCAGCTTGGGTGGGGAGAGGGATGAGCAGTTCTTC.

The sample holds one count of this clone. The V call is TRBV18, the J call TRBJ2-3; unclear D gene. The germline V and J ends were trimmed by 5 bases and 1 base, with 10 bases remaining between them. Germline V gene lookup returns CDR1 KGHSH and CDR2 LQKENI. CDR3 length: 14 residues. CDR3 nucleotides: TGTGCCAGCTCAGGACGCGTCGGCACAGATACGCAGTATTTT. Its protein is CASSGRVGTDTQYF.

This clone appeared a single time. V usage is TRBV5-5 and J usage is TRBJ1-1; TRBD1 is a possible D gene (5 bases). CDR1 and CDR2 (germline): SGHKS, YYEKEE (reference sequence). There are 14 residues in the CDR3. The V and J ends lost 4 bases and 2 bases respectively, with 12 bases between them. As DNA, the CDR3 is TGTGCCAGCAGCCCGTATCAGGGAAACACTGAAGCTTTCTTT. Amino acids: CASSPYQGNTEAFF.